This T cell receptor (beta chain) comes out of a study of shared clonotypes between healthy human individuals. At the level of the study: The cohort had a couple of women and a few men, ages 18 to 49.

With regard to this clone: What it recognizes is unknown.

Findings and limits, study-wide: The study found lower generation probabilities in non-shared clonotypes than in those shared by all four donors. Incomplete sequencing of sorted subsets was indicated by rarefaction despite large depth.

As processed by the authors: Because ImmunoSEQ provided only junction sequences with no quality scores, the filtering differed. TCRdb's copy holds only in-frame clones and misses some; the assay was immunoSEQ multiplex PCR. D and trimming were read from the DNA, whereas the V and J calls and clone size are those reported in that table. The repertoire holds 1.5 million to 2.5 million clones, about 95% seen once, with 1.2% in the top ten. It was CD45RO-negative cells, positively selected for CCR7, that made up naive CD8 cells, with terminally differentiated effector memory CD45RA+ cells excluded. The CDR3 spans 14 residues. The germline V gene has CDR1 MNHEY and CDR2 SVGAGI. Trimming removed 10 bases from V and 0 bases from J; junction bases left unmatched: 3.

Input material: naive CD8+ T cells sorted from blood. The rearrangement links TRBV6-5 to TRBJ2-6; TRBD2 aligns across 7 bases. The source of this sequence is a man younger than 35 in good health. The CDR3 loop reads CATGGYSGANVLTF. The DNA for the CDR3 is TGTGCCACCGGGGGGTACTCTGGGGCCAACGTCCTGACTTTC.